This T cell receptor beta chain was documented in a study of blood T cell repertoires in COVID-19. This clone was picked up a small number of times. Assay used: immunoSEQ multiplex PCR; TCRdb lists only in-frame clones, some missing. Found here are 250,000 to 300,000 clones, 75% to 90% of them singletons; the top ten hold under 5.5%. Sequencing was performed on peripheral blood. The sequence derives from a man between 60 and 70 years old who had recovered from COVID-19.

This CDR3 is CASSEDRGRDEQYF. Written as DNA, the CDR3 is TGTGCCAGCAGTGAAGACAGGGGTAGGGACGAGCAGTACTTC. The chain carries TRBV2 and TRBJ2-7, with TRBD1 matching over 7 bases. The CDR3 runs to 14 residues. Germline values: CDR1 SNHLY, CDR2 FYNNEI. The V segment lost 1 base and the J segment 5 bases; nucleotides outside the gene matches: 5. Together with reference TRBV2 and TRBJ2-7, the CDR3 gives the full variable domain: EPEVTQTPSHQVTQMGQEVILRCVPISNHLYFYWYRQILGQKVEFLVSFYNNEISEKSEIFDDQFSVERPDGSNFTLKIRSTKLEDSAMYFCASSEDRGRDEQYFGPGTRLTVT.